These 4 T cell receptor beta chains were all obtained from the same sample, sequenced in a study of cytomegalovirus exposure and HLA in healthy donors. The repertoire was sequenced with immunoSEQ multiplex PCR; TCRdb's copy has only in-frame clones and lacks some. The table lists 70,000 or so clones, about 94% of them singletons. Material: PBMCs. The receptor set was obtained from a woman between 18 and 29 years old in good health and CMV-seronegative.

The chain combines TRBV7-8 with TRBJ2-5; 8 nucleotides match TRBD2. J gave up 3 bases and V 8 bases, and 20 bases lay outside the gene matches. The CDR3 covers 18 residues. Germline loops: CDR1 SGHVS, CDR2 FQNEAQ. CDR3 bases: TGTGCCAGCGTACAAAGTTCCGGATTGCGGGGGGCAAAAGAGACCCAGTACTTC. Protein sequence: CASVQSSGLRGAKETQYF.

As regards this clone: The junction departs from germline at one end; a sequencing error may be responsible. This sequence joins TRBV7-7 and TRBJ1-5, with D perhaps matching TRBD1 (5 bases). The CDR3 runs 16 residues. Germline loops: CDR1 SSHAT, CDR2 FNYEAQ (reference sequence). The CDR3: CASSSTGQGMNQPQHF. CDR3 sequence (DNA): TGTGCTAGCAGCTCTACTGGTCAGGGAATGAATCAGCCCCAGCATTTT.

This clone appeared a single time. This chain joins TRBV27 and TRBJ1-2; no clear D gene. Germline CDR1 MNHEY, CDR2 SMNVEV (reference sequence). V lost 5 bases, J lost 8 bases, and 15 bases lay in between. The CDR3 runs to 13 residues. CDR3 protein: CASSLGLGGGYTF. The CDR3 DNA reads as TGTGCCAGCAGTCTAGGACTCGGCGGGGGCTACACCTTC.

The chain employs TRBV11-1 and TRBJ2-2; 7 bases match TRBD1. Germline CDR1 and CDR2: SGHAT and FQDESV (reference sequence). This CDR3 region has 14 residues. Germline trimming cut 5 bases from V and 4 bases from J; bases unmatched to any gene: 4. The CDR3 loop is CASSQGQLTGELFF. The CDR3 nucleotides read TGTGCCAGCAGCCAGGGACAGCTCACCGGGGAGCTGTTTTTT.